A single sample is the source of the 18 T cell receptor beta chains below, sequenced in a study of control samples from healthy donors and cancer patients. The assay was immunoSEQ multiplex PCR, and TCRdb's table has in-frame clones only and misses some. The repertoire holds about 48,000 clones, with 85% to 95% as singletons. Sequencing was done on a sample of PBMCs. The receptors were sampled from a woman between 50 and 59 years old with head and neck cancer.

This chain links TRBV7-2 with TRBJ2-5; D may be TRBD2 (5 bases). Between the trimmed V and J ends, which lost 2 bases and 6 bases, there was a span of 13 bases. Germline V gene sequence: CDR1 SGHTA, CDR2 FQGNSA. The length of the CDR3 is 14 residues. Here the CDR3 DNA reads TGTGCCAGCAGCTTATTGGGAGATATGCAGACCCAGTACTTC. As protein: CASSLLGDMQTQYF.

V usage is TRBV30 and J usage is TRBJ2-2; TRBD1 aligns across 11 bases. V trimming: 4 bases; J trimming: 6 bases; junction bases outside the gene matches: 7. The germline V gene encodes CDR1 GTSNPN and CDR2 SVGIG (reference sequence). This CDR3 spans 15 amino acids. Here the CDR3 reads CAWNPPGQGAGELFF. DNA of the CDR3: TGTGCCTGGAACCCCCCGGGACAGGGGGCCGGGGAGCTGTTTTTT.

This clone was seen a single time. This chain joins TRBV20-1 and TRBJ2-2; D is tentatively TRBD1 or TRBD2 (6 bases each). Germline V gene lookup returns CDR1 DFQATT and CDR2 SNEGSKA (reference sequence). V lost 3 bases and J 7 bases, leaving 9 bases between the germline ends. The CDR3 covers 12 residues. CDR3 residues: CSASRGLGELFF. The CDR3 region has the DNA TGCAGTGCTAGTCGGGGGCTCGGGGAGCTGTTTTTT.

The gene calls are TRBV28 and TRBJ1-5; D unresolved. V lost 6 bases and J 7 bases, leaving 10 bases between the germline ends. CDR1 and CDR2 (germline): MDHEN, SYDVKM. The CDR3 spans 12 residues. The CDR3 DNA reads TGTGCCAGCAGCCCCGTGAGGCAGCCCCAGCATTTT. This sequence encodes CASSPVRQPQHF.

The chain recombines TRBV2 with TRBJ1-3, with 8 bases fitting TRBD1. The ends lost 1 base at V and 3 bases at J; junction bases unmatched: 5. Germline V gene sequence: CDR1 SNHLY, CDR2 FYNNEI. CDR3 length equals 16 residues. CDR3 amino acids: CASSEGRGHIGNTIYF. CDR3 nucleotide sequence: TGTGCCAGCAGTGAAGGCAGGGGGCATATTGGAAACACCATATATTTT.

This sequence joins TRBV7-6 and TRBJ2-3; 11 nucleotides line up with TRBD2. This CDR3 is 18 amino acids long. V dropped 5 bases and J dropped 5; count of bases not matched to a gene: 15. CDR1 is SGHVS, CDR2 FNYEAQ, per germline. CDR3 sequence (DNA): TGTGCCAGCAGCGACTACATTAGCGGGAGGGGAGGTGGAGATACGCAGTATTTT. Protein product: CASSDYISGRGGGDTQYF.

The gene calls are TRBV3-1 (or the pseudogene TRBV3-2) and TRBJ1-1; tentatively, D is TRBD1 (5 bases). Germline CDR1 LGHDT, CDR2 YNNKEL (reference sequence). This CDR3 region has 13 residues. V shed 6 bases and J shed 8 bases, with 16 bases lying between them. CDR3 loop: CASSRGGGEEAFF. CDR3 DNA sequence: TGTGCCAGCAGTCGCGGCGGGGGAGAGGAAGCTTTCTTT.

The chain couples TRBV7-2 to TRBJ2-7; the match to TRBD2 covers 8 bases. The CDR3 runs 13 residues. CDR1 SGHTA and CDR2 FQGNSA come from the germline V gene. J was trimmed by 7 bases and V by 4 bases; bases with no gene match: 6. As DNA, the CDR3 is TGTGCCAGCAGCTCGACTAGCGTGGGAGAGCAGTACTTC. It codes for CASSSTSVGEQYF.

This chain links TRBV2 with TRBJ2-3, with D possibly TRBD2 on 5 matching bases. There are 15 residues in the CDR3. The V end lost 4 bases, the J end lost 0 bases, and 11 bases lay between the germline ends. CDR1 and CDR2 (germline): SNHLY, FYNNEI. The CDR3 bases are TGTGCCAGCAGTGGGCTAGCCGCTAGCACAGATACGCAGTATTTT. The encoded protein is CASSGLAASTDTQYF.

This sequence joins TRBV7-9 and TRBJ1-2, with D unclear. Germline CDR1 SEHNR, CDR2 FQNEAQ (reference sequence). Trimming stripped 3 bases from V and 5 bases from J, with 10 bases between. The CDR3 runs to 13 residues. The CDR3 bases are TGTGCCAGCAGCTTTATCGGCGAGTATGGCTACACCTTC. Its translation is CASSFIGEYGYTF.

The chain carries TRBV27 and TRBJ2-1; D is ambiguous. The CDR3 runs 15 residues. The germline CDR1 and CDR2 sequences are MNHEY and SMNVEV (reference sequence). V lost 0 bases to trimming and J lost 2 bases, with 8 bases between them. The CDR3 bases are TGTGCCAGCAGTTTATCGGCCCTAGCCTACAATGAGCAGTTCTTC. Translated, it gives CASSLSALAYNEQFF.

The genes are TRBV19 and TRBJ1-2; TRBD1 agrees at 8 bases. With 5 bases clipped from V and 7 bases from J, the junction kept 12 bases outside the gene matches. CDR3 size: 15 residues. Germline V gene data show CDR1 as LNHDA and CDR2 as SQIVND (reference sequence). CDR3 DNA: TGTGCCAGTAGTCTGACCAGGGGGCAACCCTTTGGCTACACCTTC. This sequence encodes CASSLTRGQPFGYTF.

The chain couples TRBV7-9 to TRBJ1-2, with 8 bases identical to TRBD1. V lost 4 bases, J lost 6 bases, and 4 bases stayed unmatched. The germline V gene has CDR1 SEHNR and CDR2 FQNEAQ (reference sequence). The CDR3 is 13 residues long. CDR3 sequence reads: CASSYDRGDGYTF. The CDR3 bases are TGTGCCAGCAGCTATGACAGGGGCGATGGCTACACCTTC. The full variable domain, rest sourced from reference TRBV7-9 and TRBJ1-2, is DTGVSQNPRHKITKRGQNVTFRCDPISEHNRLYWYRQTLGQGPEFLTYFQNEAQLEKSRLLSDRFSAERPKGSFSTLEIQRTEQGDSAMYLCASSYDRGDGYTFGSGTRLTVV.

The chain uses TRBV14 and TRBJ1-5; D call uncertain. The CDR3 extends over 13 amino acids. The germline V gene has CDR1 SGHDN and CDR2 FVKESK. The ends were cut back, 4 bases at V and 5 bases at J, with 9 bases in the middle. The CDR3 protein is CASSPGLDQPQHF. In DNA, the CDR3 is TGTGCCAGCAGCCCCGGGTTGGATCAGCCCCAGCATTTT.

The CDR3 DNA sequence: TGTGCCAGCAGAAATACAGGAAACTCTGGAAACACCATATATTTT. As protein: CASRNTGNSGNTIYF. The rearrangement joins TRBV7-2 to TRBJ1-3; tentatively, D is TRBD1 (5 bases). The ends were cut back, 6 bases at V and 0 bases at J, with 12 bases in the middle. Germline-derived CDR1 and CDR2 are SGHTA and FQGNSA. This CDR3 is built from 15 residues.

This clone came up a few times. The chain combines TRBV24-1 with TRBJ2-1; TRBD2 aligns across 8 bases. Germline V CDR1 and CDR2: KGHDR, SFDVKD. The V segment lost 4 bases and the J segment 8 bases; nucleotides outside the gene matches: 9. This CDR3 is built from 15 residues. DNA for the CDR3: TGTGCCACCAGTGACTCCGGGACTAGTCTCCATGAGCAGTTCTTC. Protein sequence: CATSDSGTSLHEQFF.

The chain employs TRBV28 and TRBJ1-1, with D perhaps matching TRBD1 (6 bases). The CDR3 loop spans 13 amino acids. Trimming shortened V by 7 bases and J by 6 bases, and 15 bases separated the two germline ends. The germline V gene has CDR1 MDHEN and CDR2 SYDVKM. The CDR3: CASIVPGGAEAFF. The CDR3 coding sequence is TGTGCCAGCATCGTACCCGGGGGCGCTGAAGCTTTCTTT.

This chain joins TRBV14 and TRBJ1-2; D is ambiguous. Looked up from germline, CDR1 is SGHDN and CDR2 is FVKESK. There are 15 residues in the CDR3. Trimming removed 2 bases at V and 4 bases at J, with 14 bases between. The CDR3 DNA is TGTGCCAGCAGCCAACAGGCAGGACCCTTCTATGGCTACACCTTC. Translated: CASSQQAGPFYGYTF.